This entry concerns a single T cell receptor (beta chain). This sample is drawn from a study of blood T cells in healthy people across ages. The V gene's germline CDR1 is MNHEY and CDR2 SVGEGT. V was pared by 6 bases and J by 8 bases, with 19 bases between. The CDR3 has 14 residues. A second roughly 6 to 11 cycle PCR used barcoded and J-beta primers. TCRdb redid the calling of the 5' RACE reads with MiXCR, one entry per CDR3 protein. This table has more than 650,000 distinct CDR3 sequences, around 24% appearing once. These data also formed part of another study, on T cells of mothers and their children.

The chain couples TRBV6-2 or TRBV6-3 to TRBJ1-2; D gene ambiguous. This TCR derives from a boy younger than 18 in good health. Material: blood. The CDR3 loop is CASSRGEPRGGYTF. The CDR3 coding sequence is TGTGCCAGCAGCCGCGGTGAGCCGCGCGGAGGCTACACCTTC.